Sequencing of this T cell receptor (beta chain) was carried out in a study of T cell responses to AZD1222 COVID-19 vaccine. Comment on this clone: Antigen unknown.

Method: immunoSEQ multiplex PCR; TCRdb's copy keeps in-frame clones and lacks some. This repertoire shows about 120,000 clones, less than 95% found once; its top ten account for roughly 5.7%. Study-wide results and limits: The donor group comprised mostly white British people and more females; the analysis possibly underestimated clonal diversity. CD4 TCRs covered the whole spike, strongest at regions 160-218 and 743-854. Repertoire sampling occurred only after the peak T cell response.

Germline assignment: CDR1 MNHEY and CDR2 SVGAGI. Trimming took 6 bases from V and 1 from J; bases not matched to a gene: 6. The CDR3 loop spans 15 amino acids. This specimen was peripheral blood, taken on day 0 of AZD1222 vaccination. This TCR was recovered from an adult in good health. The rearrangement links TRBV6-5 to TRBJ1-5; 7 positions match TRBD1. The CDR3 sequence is CASRAQGGSNQPQHF. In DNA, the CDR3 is TGTGCCAGCAGGGCCCAGGGGGGGAGCAATCAGCCCCAGCATTTT.